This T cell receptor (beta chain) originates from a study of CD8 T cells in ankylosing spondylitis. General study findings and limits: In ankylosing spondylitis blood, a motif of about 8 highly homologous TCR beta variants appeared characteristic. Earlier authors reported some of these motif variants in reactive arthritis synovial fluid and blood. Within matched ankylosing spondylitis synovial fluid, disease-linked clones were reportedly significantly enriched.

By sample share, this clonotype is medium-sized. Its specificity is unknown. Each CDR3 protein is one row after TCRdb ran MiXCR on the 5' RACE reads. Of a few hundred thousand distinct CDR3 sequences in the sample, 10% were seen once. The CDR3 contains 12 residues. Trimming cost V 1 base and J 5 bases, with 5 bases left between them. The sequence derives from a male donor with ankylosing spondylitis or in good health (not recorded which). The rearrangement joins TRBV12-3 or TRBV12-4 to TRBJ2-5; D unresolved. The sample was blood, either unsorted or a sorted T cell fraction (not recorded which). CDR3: CASSLGRETQYF. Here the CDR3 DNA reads TGTGCCAGCAGTTTAGGAAGGGAGACCCAGTACTTC.